This T cell receptor beta chain was documented in a study of PD-1 blockade in classical Hodgkin lymphoma. Study overall: Nivolumab dosing for patients was 3 mg/kg, administered intravenously every 2 weeks.

Using immunoSEQ multiplex PCR, the repertoire was profiled, and TCRdb retains in-frame clones only, with some absent. The repertoire includes about 110,000 clones, 89% of them detected once, and approximately 20% sits in the top ten. This clone was seen once. The antigen is undetermined. This CDR3 has 14 residues. J gave up 8 bases and V 6 bases, and 11 bases lay outside the gene matches. Per the germline V gene, CDR1 is SQVTM and CDR2 is ANQGSEA. Autologous stem cell transplantation was followed by relapse in every patient, and brentuximab vedotin exposure varied. Study conclusions and caveats: Nivolumab starters within 1 year of ASCT were excluded. Prior to therapy, complete responders displayed diversity much like that of newly diagnosed patients.

The sample consisted of peripheral blood mononuclear cells (PBMCs), taken before the second cycle of nivolumab. The clonotype was recovered from a human donor with classical Hodgkin lymphoma. The rearrangement uses TRBV29-1 and TRBJ2-1, with 9 bases that match TRBD1. The CDR3 region is CSVQGDREGDEQFF. CDR3 in DNA: TGCAGCGTCCAGGGGGACAGGGAAGGAGATGAGCAGTTCTTC.